Each of the 3 T cell receptor beta chains below was sequenced from the same sample in a study of T cells in women clearing cervical HPV infection. Generated by immunoSEQ multiplex PCR, the TCRdb table keeps only in-frame clones and is missing some. The repertoire table contains approximately 15,000 clones. The sample taken for sequencing was blood buffy coat. The source is a woman between 18 and 69 years old with a cervical HPV16 infection that either progressed to CIN3+ or cleared (not recorded which).

Regarding this clone: The CDR3 end falls 3 residues outside the read, so it is completed with the germline J gene. The rearrangement uses TRBV2 and TRBJ1-3, with a tentative D call TRBD1 (5 bases). CDR1 and CDR2 from the germline V gene are SNHLY and FYNNEI. Trimming shortened V by 2 bases and J by 2 bases, and 7 bases separated the two germline ends. CDR3 length: 14 residues. CDR3 sequence reads: CASSEPRAGNTIYF. The CDR3 bases that were read are TGTGCCAGCAGTGAACCCAGGGCTGGAAACACC.

On this clone itself: The CDR3 goes on 3 residues after the read ends, and that part is filled in from the germline J gene. V gene TRBV5-1 combines with J gene TRBJ2-3; 10 bases fit TRBD2. V shed 5 bases, J shed 4 bases, and the junction held 4 bases outside the gene matches. The CDR3 extends over 14 amino acids. Germline loops: CDR1 SGHRS, CDR2 YFSETQ. The DNA read from the CDR3 is TGCGCCAGCAGAATAGCGGGGGGCCCAGATACG. Encoded protein: CASRIAGGPDT. The complete CDR3 sequence is CASRIAGGPDTQYF.

Details on this clone: The CDR3 extends 3 residues past the end of the read, so its final part is completed from the germline J gene. The V call is TRBV29-1, the J call TRBJ2-1; 10 bases map to TRBD1. Germline values: CDR1 SQVTM, CDR2 ANQGSEA. CDR3 length: 14 amino acids. Trimming took 6 bases from V and 6 from J; bases not matched to a gene: 8. The part of the CDR3 DNA that was read is TGCAGCGTAAAAGGGGGACAGGGGTCCAATGAG. It is translated as CSVKGGQGSNE. The whole CDR3 protein is CSVKGGQGSNEQFF.